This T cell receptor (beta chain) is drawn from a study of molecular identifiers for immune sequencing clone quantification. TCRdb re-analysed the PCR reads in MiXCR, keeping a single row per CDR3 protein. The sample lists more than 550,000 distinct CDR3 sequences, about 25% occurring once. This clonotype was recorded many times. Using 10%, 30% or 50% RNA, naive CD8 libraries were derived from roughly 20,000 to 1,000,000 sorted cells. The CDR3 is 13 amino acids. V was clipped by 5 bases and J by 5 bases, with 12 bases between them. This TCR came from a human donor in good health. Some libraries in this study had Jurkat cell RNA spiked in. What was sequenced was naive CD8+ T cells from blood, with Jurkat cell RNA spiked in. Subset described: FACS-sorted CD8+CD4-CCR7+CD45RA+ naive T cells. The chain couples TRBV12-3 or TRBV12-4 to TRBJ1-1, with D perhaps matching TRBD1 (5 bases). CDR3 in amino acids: CASSLRKGTEAFF. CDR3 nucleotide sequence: TGTGCCAGCAGTCTAAGAAAGGGGACTGAAGCTTTCTTT.